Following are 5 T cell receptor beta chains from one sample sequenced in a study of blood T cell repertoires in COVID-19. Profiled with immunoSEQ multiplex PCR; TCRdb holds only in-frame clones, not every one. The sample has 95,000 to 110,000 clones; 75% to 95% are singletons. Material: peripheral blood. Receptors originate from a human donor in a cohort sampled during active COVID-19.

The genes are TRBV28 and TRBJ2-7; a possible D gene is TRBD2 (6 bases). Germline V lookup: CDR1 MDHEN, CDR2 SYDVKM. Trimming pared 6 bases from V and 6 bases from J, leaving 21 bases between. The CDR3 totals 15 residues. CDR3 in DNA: TGTGCCAGCAGGGGGGTTTGGGGCGGGGTAGGCGAGCAGTACTTC. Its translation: CASRGVWGGVGEQYF.

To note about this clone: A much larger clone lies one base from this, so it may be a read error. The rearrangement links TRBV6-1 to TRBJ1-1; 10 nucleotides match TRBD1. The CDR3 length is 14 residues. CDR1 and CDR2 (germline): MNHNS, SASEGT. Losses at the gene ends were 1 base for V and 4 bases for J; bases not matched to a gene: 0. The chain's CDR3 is CASSEGTGGTEAFF. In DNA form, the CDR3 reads TGTGCCAGCAGTGAAGGGACAGGGGGCACTGAAGCTTTCTTT.

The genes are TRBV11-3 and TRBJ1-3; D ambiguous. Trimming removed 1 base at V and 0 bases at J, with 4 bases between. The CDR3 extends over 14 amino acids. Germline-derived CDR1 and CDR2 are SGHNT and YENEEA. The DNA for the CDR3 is TGTGCCAGCAGCTTAGTCGGCTCTGGAAACACCATATATTTT. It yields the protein CASSLVGSGNTIYF.

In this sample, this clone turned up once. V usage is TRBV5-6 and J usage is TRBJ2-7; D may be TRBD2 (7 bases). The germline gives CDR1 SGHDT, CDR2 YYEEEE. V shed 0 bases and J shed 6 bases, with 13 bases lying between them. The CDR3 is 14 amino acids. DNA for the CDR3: TGTGCCAGCAGCTTGGGTGGGGGGGCCTTCGAGCAGTACTTC. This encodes CASSLGGGAFEQYF.

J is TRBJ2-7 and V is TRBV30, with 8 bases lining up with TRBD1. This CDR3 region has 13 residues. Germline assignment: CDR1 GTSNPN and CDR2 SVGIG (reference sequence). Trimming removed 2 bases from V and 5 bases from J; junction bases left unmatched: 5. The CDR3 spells CAWSSGGLNEQYF. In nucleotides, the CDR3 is TGTGCCTGGAGTTCAGGGGGCTTGAACGAGCAGTACTTC. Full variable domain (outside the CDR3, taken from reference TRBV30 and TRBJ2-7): SQTIHQWPATLVQPVGSPLSLECTVEGTSNPNLYWYRQAAGRGLQLLFYSVGIGQISSEVPQNLSASRPQDRQFILSSKKLLLSDSGFYLCAWSSGGLNEQYFGPGTRLTVT.